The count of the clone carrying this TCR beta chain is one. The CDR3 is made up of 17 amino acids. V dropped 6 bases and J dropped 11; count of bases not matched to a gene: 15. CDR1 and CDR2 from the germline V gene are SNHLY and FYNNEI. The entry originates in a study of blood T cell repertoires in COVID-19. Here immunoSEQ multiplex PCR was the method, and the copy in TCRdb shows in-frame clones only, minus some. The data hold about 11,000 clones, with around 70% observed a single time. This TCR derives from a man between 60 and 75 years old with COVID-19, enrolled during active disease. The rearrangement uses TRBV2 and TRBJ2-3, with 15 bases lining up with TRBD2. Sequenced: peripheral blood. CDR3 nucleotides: TGTGCCAGCAGGGGGACTAGCGGGGGGTCCCGCGCGGGCGGGCAGTATTTT. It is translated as CASRGTSGGSRAGGQYF.